Presented here are 12 T cell receptor beta chains from one specimen sequenced in a study of blood T cell repertoires in COVID-19. Data came from immunoSEQ multiplex PCR; TCRdb stores just in-frame clones and leaves some out. This sample yields fewer than 400,000 clones, of which approximately 85% are seen a single time; 2.2% belongs to the top ten. The sequenced material came from PBMCs or T cells enriched from blood (not recorded which). These receptors all come from a man aged 30 to 45 who had recovered from COVID-19.

The chain uses TRBV4-2 and TRBJ1-2; D is uncertain. The V end was cut by 0 bases, the J end by 8 bases, with 7 bases between. CDR3 length equals 12 residues. The germline CDR1 and CDR2 sequences are LGHNA and YNFKEQ. The CDR3 reads CASSQDRRGYTF. In nucleotides, the CDR3 is TGTGCCAGCAGCCAAGATCGTCGGGGCTACACCTTC.

CDR3 amino acids: CASSFPPRETQYF. The DNA of the CDR3 is TGTGCCAGCAGCTTCCCACCTAGAGAGACCCAGTACTTC. The V call is TRBV7-3, the J call TRBJ2-5; D ambiguous. V shed 3 bases and J shed 4 bases, with 9 bases lying between them. This CDR3 is 13 amino acids long. Germline assignment: CDR1 SGHTA and CDR2 FQGTGA.

The chain is built from TRBV7-3 and TRBJ1-2; tentative D call: TRBD1 (5 bases). The CDR3 is 15 residues long. Germline CDR1 SGHTA, CDR2 FQGTGA. The V gene lost 2 bases and the J gene lost 4 bases, with 14 bases spanning the gap. CDR3 region: CASSLDGGGGYGYTF. CDR3 DNA: TGTGCCAGCAGCTTAGACGGTGGGGGAGGCTATGGCTACACCTTC.

This clone has ten or more counts. The chain has TRBV25-1 and TRBJ1-6, with D tentatively TRBD1 (6 bases). Germline V gene sequence: CDR1 MGHDK, CDR2 SYGVNS. The length of the CDR3 is 14 residues. V lost 6 bases and J lost 10, with 16 bases in between. The CDR3 is CASSRPDSESPLHF. The CDR3 DNA reads TGTGCCAGCAGCCGACCGGACAGTGAGTCACCCCTCCACTTT.

The CDR3 DNA is TGTGCCACCAGCAGAGAGCAACAGGTTAGCTCCTACAATGAGCAGTTCTTC. It encodes CATSREQQVSSYNEQFF. The chain has TRBV15 and TRBJ2-1, with D maybe TRBD1 (5 bases). The CDR3 has 17 residues. CDR1 LNHNV and CDR2 YYDKDF come from the germline V gene (reference sequence). V shed 0 bases and J shed 0 bases, with 12 bases lying between them. Full variable domain (rest looked up from reference TRBV15 and TRBJ2-1): DAMVIQNPRYQVTQFGKPVTLSCSQTLNHNVMYWYQQKSSQAPKLLFHYYDKDFNNEADTPDNFQSRRPNTSFCFLDIRSPGLGDTAMYLCATSREQQVSSYNEQFFGPGTRLTVL.

This clone was picked up one time. The chain couples TRBV5-5 to TRBJ1-2; TRBD1 aligns across 7 bases. The CDR3 consists of 14 residues. J lost 3 bases, V lost 2 bases, and 4 bases had no gene match. Germline V gene sequence: CDR1 SGHKS, CDR2 YYEKEE (reference sequence). The CDR3 DNA follows: TGTGCCAGCAGCTTATGGACAGGACACTATGGCTACACCTTC. Protein: CASSLWTGHYGYTF.

This rearrangement joins TRBV20-1 to TRBJ1-2, with a possible D match to TRBD1 (5 bases). Germline CDR1 is DFQATT and CDR2 is SNEGSKA (reference sequence). Trimming removed 3 bases from V and 1 base from J, with 15 bases in between. CDR3 length: 15 residues. The CDR3 spells CSASPTGLINYGYTF. The DNA for the CDR3 is TGCAGTGCTAGTCCCACAGGCCTTATTAACTATGGCTACACCTTC.

On this clone itself: The junction does not match germline at one end; this may be a read error. The rearrangement links TRBV7-7 to TRBJ2-5, with TRBD1 as a possible D gene (6 bases). This CDR3 has 15 amino acids. The V gene's germline CDR1 is SSHAT and CDR2 FNYEAQ (reference sequence). The CDR3 region has the DNA TGTGCTAGCAGCTTAAGGGACACGTACCAAGAGACCCAGTACTTC. This translates into CASSLRDTYQETQYF.

The V gene is TRBV15, the J gene TRBJ2-7; 8 nucleotides agree with TRBD1. Germline V lookup: CDR1 LNHNV, CDR2 YYDKDF (reference sequence). The CDR3 covers 17 residues. With V trimmed by 0 bases and J by 5 bases, 12 bases remained unmatched. CDR3 sequence: CATSRDRGGQGINEQYF. Here the CDR3 DNA reads TGTGCCACCAGCAGAGATAGGGGAGGACAGGGTATCAACGAGCAGTACTTC.

The V and J genes are TRBV5-1 and TRBJ2-3; 16 bases are a match to TRBD2. This CDR3 region has 17 residues. Germline trimming cut 4 bases from V and 6 bases from J; bases unmatched to any gene: 8. CDR1 and CDR2 from the germline V gene are SGHRS and YFSETQ. The CDR3 sequence: CASSPGTSGGAVDTQYF. CDR3 in DNA: TGCGCCAGCAGCCCAGGGACTAGCGGGGGGGCCGTGGATACGCAGTATTTT.

CDR3 coding DNA: TGTGCCAGCTCCAGGACAGGGCATACCGGGGAGCTGTTTTTT. It encodes CASSRTGHTGELFF. The rearrangement joins TRBV9 to TRBJ2-2, with 8 bases lining up with TRBD1. Trimming took 7 bases from V and 5 from J; bases not matched to a gene: 7. The CDR3 runs 14 residues. The germline V gene has CDR1 SGDLS and CDR2 YYNGEE. The full variable domain, its missing parts supplied by reference TRBV9 and TRBJ2-2, is DSGVTQTPKHLITATGQRVTLRCSPRSGDLSVYWYQQSLDQGLQFLIQYYNGEERAKGNILERFSAQQFPDLHSELNLSSLELGDSALYFCASSRTGHTGELFFGEGSRLTVL.

The rearrangement uses TRBV4-3 and TRBJ1-2, with D unresolved. V was trimmed by 5 bases and J by 3 bases, leaving 10 bases between them. The germline gives CDR1 LGHNA, CDR2 YSLEER. The CDR3 runs 13 residues. The CDR3 loop reads CASSDTLDYGYTF. The CDR3 bases are TGCGCCAGCAGCGACACTTTGGACTATGGCTACACCTTC.